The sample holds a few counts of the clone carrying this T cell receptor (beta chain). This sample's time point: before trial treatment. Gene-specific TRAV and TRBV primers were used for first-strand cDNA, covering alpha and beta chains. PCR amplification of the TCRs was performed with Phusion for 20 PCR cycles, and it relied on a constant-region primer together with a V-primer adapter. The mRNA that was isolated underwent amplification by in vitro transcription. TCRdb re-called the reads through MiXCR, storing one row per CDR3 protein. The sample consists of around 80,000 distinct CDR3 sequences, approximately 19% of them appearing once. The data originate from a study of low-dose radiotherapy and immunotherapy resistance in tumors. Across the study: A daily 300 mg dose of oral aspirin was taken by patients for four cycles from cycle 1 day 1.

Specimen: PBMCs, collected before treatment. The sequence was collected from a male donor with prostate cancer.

The CDR3 is CASSPNAQGANEQYF. The CDR3 region has the DNA TGTGCCAGCTCACCTAACGCACAGGGGGCCAACGAGCAGTACTTC. The V gene is TRBV18, the J gene TRBJ2-7, with 9 positions matching TRBD1. Trimming at V came to 3 bases and at J to 5 bases, leaving 8 bases not matched to a gene. Germline lookup yields CDR1 KGHSH and CDR2 LQKENI. CDR3 length: 15 residues.